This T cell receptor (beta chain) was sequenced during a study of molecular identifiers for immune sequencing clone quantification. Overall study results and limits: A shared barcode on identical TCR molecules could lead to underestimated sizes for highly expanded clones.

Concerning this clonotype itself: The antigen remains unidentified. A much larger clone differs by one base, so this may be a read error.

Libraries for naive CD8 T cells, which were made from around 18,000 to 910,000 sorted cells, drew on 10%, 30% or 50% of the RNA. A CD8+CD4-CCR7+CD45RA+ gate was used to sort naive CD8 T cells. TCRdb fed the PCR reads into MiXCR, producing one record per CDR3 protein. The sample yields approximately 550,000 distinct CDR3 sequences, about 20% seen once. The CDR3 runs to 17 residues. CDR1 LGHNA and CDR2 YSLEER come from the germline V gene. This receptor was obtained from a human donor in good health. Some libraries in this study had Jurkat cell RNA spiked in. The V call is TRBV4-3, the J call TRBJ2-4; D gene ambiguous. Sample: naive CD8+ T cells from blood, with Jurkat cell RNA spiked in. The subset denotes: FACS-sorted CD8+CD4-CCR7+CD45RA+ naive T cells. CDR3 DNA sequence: TGCGCCAGCAGCCAAGATCAAGGCGGTATAGCCAAAAGCATTCAGTACTTC. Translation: CASSQDQGGIAKSIQYF.